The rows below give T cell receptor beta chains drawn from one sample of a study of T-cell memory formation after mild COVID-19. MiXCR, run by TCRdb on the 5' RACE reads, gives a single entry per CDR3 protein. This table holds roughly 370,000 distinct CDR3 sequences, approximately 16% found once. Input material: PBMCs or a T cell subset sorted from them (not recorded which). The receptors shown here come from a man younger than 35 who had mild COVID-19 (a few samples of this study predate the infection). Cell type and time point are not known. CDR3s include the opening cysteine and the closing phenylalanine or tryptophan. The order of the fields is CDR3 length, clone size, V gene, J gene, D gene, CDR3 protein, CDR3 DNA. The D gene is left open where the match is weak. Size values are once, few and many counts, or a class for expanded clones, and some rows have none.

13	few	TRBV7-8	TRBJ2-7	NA	CASSPPVRDEQYF	TGTGCCAGCAGCCCCCCTGTCCGGGACGAGCAGTACTTC
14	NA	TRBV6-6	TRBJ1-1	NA	CASSFTDGNTEAFF	TGTGCCAGCAGTTTCACTGATGGAAACACTGAAGCTTTCTTT
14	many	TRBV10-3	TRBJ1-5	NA	CAISESGIYQPQHF	TGTGCCATCAGTGAGTCTGGAATTTATCAGCCCCAGCATTTT
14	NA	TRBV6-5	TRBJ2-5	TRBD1	CASSQATGDQTQYF	TGTGCCAGCAGCCAAGCGACAGGGGATCAGACCCAGTACTTC
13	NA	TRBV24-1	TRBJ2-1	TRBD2	CATSAAGLATQFF	TGTGCCACCAGTGCCGCCGGACTAGCAACCCAGTTCTTC
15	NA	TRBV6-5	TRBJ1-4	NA	CASSASGGMFEKLFF	TGTGCCAGCAGTGCCAGTGGAGGGATGTTCGAAAAACTGTTTTTT
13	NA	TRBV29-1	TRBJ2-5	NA	CSVRHTHQETQYF	TGCAGCGTTAGACATACCCACCAAGAGACCCAGTACTTC
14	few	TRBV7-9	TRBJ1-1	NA	CASSLGGGARGAFF	TGTGCCAGCAGCTTAGGAGGTGGGGCCCGCGGGGCTTTCTTT
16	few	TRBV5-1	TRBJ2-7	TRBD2	CASSLGLSGRSYEQYF	TGCGCCAGCAGCTTGGGGCTCAGCGGGAGGTCCTACGAGCAGTACTTC
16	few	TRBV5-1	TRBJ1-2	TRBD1	CASSPGQAIANYGYTF	TGCGCCAGCAGCCCGGGACAGGCGATCGCTAACTATGGCTACACCTTC